Described below is a single TCR beta chain sequence and its context. The team ran DNA from unsorted PBMCs on ten immunoSEQ deep assay plates for sequencing. Study processing details: Sequence data from immunoSEQ were junction-only and lacked quality scores; consequently, filtering differed. Repertoires were generated with immunoSEQ multiplex PCR, while TCRdb's copy carries only in-frame clones and drops some. Clonal size and the V and J genes are those of that table, whereas D and trimming came from the DNA. This sample carries about 600,000 clones, around 81% of them seen once, and the ten largest clones take around 12%. The sample is drawn from a study of shared clonotypes between healthy human individuals. Study context: A couple of women and a few men aged 18 to 49 made up the donors.

CDR1 and CDR2 from the germline V gene are MDHEN and SYDVKM. There are 17 residues in the CDR3. With 4 bases clipped from V and 4 bases from J, the junction kept 13 bases outside the gene matches. This receptor was obtained from a woman aged 40 to 49 in good health. Some clones in this sample may be carry-over from other donors' samples. Sequenced sample: PBMCs. This sequence joins TRBV28 and TRBJ2-7; TRBD1 matches 10 bases. In DNA form, the CDR3 reads TGTGCCAGCAGTTCATTTCGGGACAGGGGCGGGGGATACGAGCAGTACTTC. The encoded protein is CASSSFRDRGGGYEQYF. The full variable domain, rest sourced from reference TRBV28 and TRBJ2-7, is DVKVTQSSRYLVKRTGEKVFLECVQDMDHENMFWYRQDPGLGLRLIYFSYDVKMKEKGDIPEGYSVSREKKERFSLILESASTNQTSMYLCASSSFRDRGGGYEQYFGPGTRLTVT.